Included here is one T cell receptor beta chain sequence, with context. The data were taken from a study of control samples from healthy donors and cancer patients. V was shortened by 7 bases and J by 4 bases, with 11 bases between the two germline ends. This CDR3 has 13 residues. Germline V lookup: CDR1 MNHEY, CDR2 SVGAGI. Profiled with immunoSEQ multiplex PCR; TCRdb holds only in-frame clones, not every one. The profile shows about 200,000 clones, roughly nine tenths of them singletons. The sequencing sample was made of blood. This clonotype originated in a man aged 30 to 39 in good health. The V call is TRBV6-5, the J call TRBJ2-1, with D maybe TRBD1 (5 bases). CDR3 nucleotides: TGTGCCAGCAAAAAGACAGAGTACAATGAGCAGTTCTTC. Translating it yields CASKKTEYNEQFF.